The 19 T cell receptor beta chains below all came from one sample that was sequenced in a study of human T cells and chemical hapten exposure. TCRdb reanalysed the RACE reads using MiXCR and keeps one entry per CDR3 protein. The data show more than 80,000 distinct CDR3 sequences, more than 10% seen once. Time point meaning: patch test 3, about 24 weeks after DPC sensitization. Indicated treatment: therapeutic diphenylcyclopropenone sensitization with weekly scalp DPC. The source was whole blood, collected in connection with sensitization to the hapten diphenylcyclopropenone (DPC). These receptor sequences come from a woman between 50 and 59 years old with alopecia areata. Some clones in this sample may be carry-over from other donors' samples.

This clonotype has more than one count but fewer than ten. This CDR3 reads CASSLAGAGNTDTQYF. In DNA, the CDR3 is TGTGCCAGCAGTTTAGCGGGAGCTGGGAACACAGATACGCAGTATTTT. The chain couples TRBV28 to TRBJ2-3, with 7 positions matching TRBD2. V trimming: 2 bases; J trimming: 2 bases; junction bases outside the gene matches: 7. CDR1 is MDHEN, CDR2 SYDVKM, per germline. The CDR3 is 16 residues long.

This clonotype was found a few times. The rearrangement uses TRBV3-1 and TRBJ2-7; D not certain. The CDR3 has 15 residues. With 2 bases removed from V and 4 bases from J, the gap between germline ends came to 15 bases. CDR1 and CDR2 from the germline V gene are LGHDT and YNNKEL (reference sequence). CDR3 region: CASSQRRQVYYEQYF. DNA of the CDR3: TGTGCCAGCAGCCAAAGGCGGCAGGTCTATTACGAGCAGTACTTC.

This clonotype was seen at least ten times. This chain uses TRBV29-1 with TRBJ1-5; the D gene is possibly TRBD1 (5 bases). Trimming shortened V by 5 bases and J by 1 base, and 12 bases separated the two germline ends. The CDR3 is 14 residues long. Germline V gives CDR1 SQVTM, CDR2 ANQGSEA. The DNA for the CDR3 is TGCAGCGTTCGGGACGCAGGGAGCAATCAGCCCCAGCATTTT. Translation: CSVRDAGSNQPQHF.

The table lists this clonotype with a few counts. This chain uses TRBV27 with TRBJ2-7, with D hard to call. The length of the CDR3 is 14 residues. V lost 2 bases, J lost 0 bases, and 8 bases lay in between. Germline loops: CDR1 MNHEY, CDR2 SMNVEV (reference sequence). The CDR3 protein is CASSLRLSSYEQYF. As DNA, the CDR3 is TGTGCCAGCAGTTTAAGACTGAGCTCCTACGAGCAGTACTTC.

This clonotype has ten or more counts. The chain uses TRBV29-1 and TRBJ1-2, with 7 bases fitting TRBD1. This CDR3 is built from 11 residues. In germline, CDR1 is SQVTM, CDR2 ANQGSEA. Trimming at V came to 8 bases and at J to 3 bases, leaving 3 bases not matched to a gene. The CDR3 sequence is CSLGQDYGYTF. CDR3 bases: TGCAGCTTAGGACAGGACTATGGCTACACCTTC.

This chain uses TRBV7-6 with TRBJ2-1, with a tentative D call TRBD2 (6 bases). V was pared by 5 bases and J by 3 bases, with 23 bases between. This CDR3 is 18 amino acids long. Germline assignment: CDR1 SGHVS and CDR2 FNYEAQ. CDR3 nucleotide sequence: TGTGCCAGCAGCCCCCGGCCCCCACGGGGGACCCTCTACAATGAGCAGTTCTTC. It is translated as CASSPRPPRGTLYNEQFF.

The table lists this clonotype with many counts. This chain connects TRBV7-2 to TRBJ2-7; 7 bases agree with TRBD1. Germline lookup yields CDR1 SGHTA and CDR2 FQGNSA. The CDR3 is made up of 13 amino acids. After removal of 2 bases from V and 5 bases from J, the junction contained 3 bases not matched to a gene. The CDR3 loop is CASSLNRGHEQYF. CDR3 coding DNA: TGTGCCAGCAGCTTAAACAGGGGCCACGAGCAGTACTTC.

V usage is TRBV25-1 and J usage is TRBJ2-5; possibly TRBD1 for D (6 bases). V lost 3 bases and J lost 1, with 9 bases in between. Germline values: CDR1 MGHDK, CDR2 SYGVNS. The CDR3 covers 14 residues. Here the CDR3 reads CASSDIGGQETQYF. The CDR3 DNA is TGTGCCAGCAGTGATATAGGGGGCCAAGAGACCCAGTACTTC.

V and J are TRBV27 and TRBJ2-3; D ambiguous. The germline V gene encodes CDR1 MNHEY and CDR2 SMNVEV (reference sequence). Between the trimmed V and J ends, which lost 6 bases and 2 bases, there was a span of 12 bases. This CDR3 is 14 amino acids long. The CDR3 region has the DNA TGTGCCAGCAGCCCCCTGGGATCCACAGATACGCAGTATTTT. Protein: CASSPLGSTDTQYF.

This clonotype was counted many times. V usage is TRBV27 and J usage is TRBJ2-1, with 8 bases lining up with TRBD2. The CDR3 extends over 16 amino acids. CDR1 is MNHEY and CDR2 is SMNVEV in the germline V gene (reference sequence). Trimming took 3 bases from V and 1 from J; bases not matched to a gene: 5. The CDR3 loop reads CASSFRKRGSYNEQFF. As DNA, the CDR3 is TGTGCCAGCAGTTTTCGAAAGCGGGGGTCCTACAATGAGCAGTTCTTC.

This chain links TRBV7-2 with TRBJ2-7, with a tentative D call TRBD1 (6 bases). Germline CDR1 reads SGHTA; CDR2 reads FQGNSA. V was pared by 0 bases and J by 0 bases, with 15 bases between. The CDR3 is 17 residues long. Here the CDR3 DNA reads TGTGCCAGCAGCTTAGCGCTTGTCGGGACAACCTCCTACGAGCAGTACTTC. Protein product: CASSLALVGTTSYEQYF.

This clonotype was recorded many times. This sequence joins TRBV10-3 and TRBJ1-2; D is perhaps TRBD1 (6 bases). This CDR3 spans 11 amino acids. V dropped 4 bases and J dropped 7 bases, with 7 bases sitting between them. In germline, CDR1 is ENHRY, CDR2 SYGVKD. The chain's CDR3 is CAISAGVGYTF. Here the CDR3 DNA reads TGTGCCATCAGTGCAGGGGTTGGCTACACCTTC.

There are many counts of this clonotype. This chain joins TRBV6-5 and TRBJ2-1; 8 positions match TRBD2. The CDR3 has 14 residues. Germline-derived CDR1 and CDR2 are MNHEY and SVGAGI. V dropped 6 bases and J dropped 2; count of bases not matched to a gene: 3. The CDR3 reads CASRGLVTYNEQFF. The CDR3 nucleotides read TGTGCCAGCAGGGGACTAGTTACCTACAATGAGCAGTTCTTC.

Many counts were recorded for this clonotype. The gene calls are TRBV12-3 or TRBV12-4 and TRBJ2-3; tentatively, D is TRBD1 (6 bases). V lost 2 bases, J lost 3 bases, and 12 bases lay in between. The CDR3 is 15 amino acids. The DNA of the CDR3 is TGTGCCAGCAGTTTATGGGGGCTAAGGACAGATACGCAGTATTTT. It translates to CASSLWGLRTDTQYF.

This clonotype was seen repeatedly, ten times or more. The CDR3, as DNA: TGCAGCGTTGAATTGCTCCCAGGGGAGCCCCAGCATTTT. It yields the protein CSVELLPGEPQHF. The chain couples TRBV29-1 to TRBJ1-5; a possible D gene is TRBD1 (6 bases). The germline V and J ends were trimmed by 2 bases and 8 bases, with 13 bases remaining between them. This CDR3 has 13 amino acids. Per the germline V gene, CDR1 is SQVTM and CDR2 is ANQGSEA.

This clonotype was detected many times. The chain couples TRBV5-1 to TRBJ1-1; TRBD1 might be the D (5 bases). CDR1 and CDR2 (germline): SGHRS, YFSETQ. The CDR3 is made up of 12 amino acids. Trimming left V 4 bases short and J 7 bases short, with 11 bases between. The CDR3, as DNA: TGCGCCAGCAGCCCCGAAGGGGTTGAAGCTTTCTTT. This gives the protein CASSPEGVEAFF.

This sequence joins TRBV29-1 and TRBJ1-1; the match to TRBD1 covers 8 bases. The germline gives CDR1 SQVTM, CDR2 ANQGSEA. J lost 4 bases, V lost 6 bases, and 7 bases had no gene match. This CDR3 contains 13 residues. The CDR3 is CSVTGGAGTEAFF. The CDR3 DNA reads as TGCAGCGTCACAGGGGGGGCGGGCACTGAAGCTTTCTTT.

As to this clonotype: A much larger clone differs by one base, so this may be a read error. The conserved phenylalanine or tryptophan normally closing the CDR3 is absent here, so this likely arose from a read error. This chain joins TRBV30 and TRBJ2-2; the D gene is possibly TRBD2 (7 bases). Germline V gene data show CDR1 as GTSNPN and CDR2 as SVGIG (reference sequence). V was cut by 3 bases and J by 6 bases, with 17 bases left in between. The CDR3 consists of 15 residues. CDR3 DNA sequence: TGTGCCTGGAGCCAACAGGGAGGGTCGGCCGGGGAGCTGTTTTTG. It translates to CAWSQQGGSAGELFL.

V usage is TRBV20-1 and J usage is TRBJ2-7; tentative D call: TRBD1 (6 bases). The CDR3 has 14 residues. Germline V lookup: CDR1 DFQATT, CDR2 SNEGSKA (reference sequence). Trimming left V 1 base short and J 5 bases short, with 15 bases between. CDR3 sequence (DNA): TGCAGTGCTAGAGCTTCAACCGGGACAAACGAGCAGTACTTC. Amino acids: CSARASTGTNEQYF.